This T cell receptor (beta chain) was retrieved from a study of blood T cell repertoires in COVID-19. Study in general: The origin of the acute and convalescent COVID-19 samples was the United States, Italy and Spain. Nucleic acid was either cDNA or gDNA, and it came from T cells, B-cell-depleted T cells, or PBMCs.

V trimming: 3 bases; J trimming: 4 bases; junction bases outside the gene matches: 5. Germline CDR1 is LNHDA and CDR2 is SQIVND (reference sequence). The CDR3 runs 15 residues. This clone was picked up a small number of times. As processed by the authors: Amplifying reference gene primers gave estimates of nucleated cell counts. Libraries were prepared by immunoSEQ multiplex PCR; TCRdb keeps only in-frame clonotypes and omits some of them. V and J calls and clone size are copied from that table; D and trimming were computed from the DNA. This repertoire shows about 150,000 clones, almost 85% found once; its top ten account for about 15%.

The clonotype comes from a human donor with acute or convalescent COVID-19. The donor label of this sample is uncertain. Sequenced input: peripheral blood. The rearrangement links TRBV19 to TRBJ1-1, with TRBD1 matching 10 bases. The CDR3, as DNA: TGTGCCAGTAGTATGATCGGACAGGGGGGCACTGAAGCTTTCTTT. Amino acid sequence: CASSMIGQGGTEAFF.